The following is a T cell receptor beta chain sequence with its context. The antigen is undetermined. Read coverage stops 3 residues before the CDR3 terminus; the germline J gene supplies the remainder. The entry originates in a study of T cells in women clearing cervical HPV infection. Background on the study: Controls gave blood once infection was undetectable; cases at lesion identification. Case blood was drawn a median approximately 21 weeks after lesion detection.

General study results and limits: Timing of associations relative to infection is unclear; T-cell subsets were not isolated.

immunoSEQ multiplex PCR used an average of 1200 ng genomic DNA. Some clones are missing from TCRdb's copy, which holds only in-frame ones; the method was immunoSEQ multiplex PCR. The sample holds around 30,000 clones. Trimming cost V 7 bases and J 5 bases, with 11 bases left between them. The CDR3 runs 12 residues. CDR1 is SNHLY, CDR2 FYNNEI, per germline. V and J are TRBV2 and TRBJ1-2, with TRBD1 as a possible D gene (5 bases). Material: blood buffy coat. The sequence came from a woman between 18 and 70 years old with a cervical HPV16 infection that either progressed to CIN3+ or cleared (not recorded which). The covered CDR3 bases are TGTGCCAGCACCAGCGGGGGATATGGC. Its translation: CASTSGGYG. The entire CDR3 reads CASTSGGYGYTF.